This note documents a single T cell receptor (beta chain) sequence. Antigen unknown. TCRdb's copy holds only in-frame clones and misses some; the assay was immunoSEQ multiplex PCR. Among 120,000 to 150,000 clones listed, 70% to 90% were seen once. This sample is drawn from a study of cytomegalovirus exposure and HLA in healthy donors. Findings and caveats of the study: Listed as cytomegalovirus-associated were over 150 TCR beta chains. The CMV antigen specificity of three CMV-associated chains was confirmed through in vitro analysis. Rarity held for most TCR sequences, but there were some public TCRs that occurred in many donors.

The CDR3 sequence is 19 residues long. Germline values: CDR1 LGHNA, CDR2 YNFKEQ. The V and J ends lost 4 bases and 6 bases respectively, with 27 bases between them. The origin of this receptor is a woman under 30 in good health and CMV-seropositive. The V and J genes are TRBV4-2 and TRBJ2-2; tentative D call: TRBD1 (7 bases). Material for sequencing was PBMCs. The CDR3 nucleotides are TGTGCCAGCAGCCTCGTCGCGGGACAGCTCTCGGCAGTCCCCGGGGAGCTGTTTTTT. It yields the protein CASSLVAGQLSAVPGELFF.